The 26 T cell receptor beta chains below come from one sample, sequenced in a study of T cells in Graves' hyperthyroidism and ophthalmopathy. Amplification yielded TCR beta CDR3 regions, with RNA transcripts as the source. Initially, a first-round RT-PCR of the TCR CDR3 employed the HTBI primer set. One entry per CDR3 protein results from TCRdb running MiXCR on the multiplex PCR reads. Of 450,000 to 700,000 distinct CDR3 sequences in the sample, around 46% were seen once. The sample consisted of peripheral blood or thyroid tissue (not recorded which). The receptors stem from an adult woman with Graves' disease, either hyperthyroidism or ophthalmopathy (not recorded which).

The chain carries TRBV9 and TRBJ2-7, with 11 bases that match TRBD1. With 5 bases clipped from V and 4 bases from J, the junction kept 8 bases outside the gene matches. This CDR3 spans 15 amino acids. CDR1 and CDR2 (germline): SGDLS, YYNGEE. CDR3 sequence: CASSAGTGGGYEQYF. CDR3 DNA: TGTGCCAGCAGTGCCGGGACAGGGGGAGGATACGAGCAGTACTTC.

The chain uses TRBV20-1 and TRBJ2-5, with 14 nucleotides matching TRBD2. The V segment lost 4 bases and the J segment 0 bases; nucleotides outside the gene matches: 13. The CDR3 runs to 19 residues. CDR1 and CDR2 from the germline V gene are DFQATT and SNEGSKA (reference sequence). CDR3 nucleotide sequence: TGCAGTGCTACTCCCCCGGGACTAGCGGGAGCCCGGTACCAAGAGACCCAGTACTTC. This codes for CSATPPGLAGARYQETQYF.

This clonotype has ten or more counts. The chain recombines TRBV9 with TRBJ2-7; the match to TRBD2 covers 9 bases. Germline loops: CDR1 SGDLS, CDR2 YYNGEE. Losses at the gene ends were 0 bases for V and 6 bases for J; bases not matched to a gene: 4. The CDR3 extends over 14 amino acids. This CDR3 is CASSVGLAGFEQYF. The DNA of the CDR3 is TGTGCCAGCAGCGTAGGGCTAGCGGGGTTCGAGCAGTACTTC. Variable domain in full (rest from reference TRBV9 and TRBJ2-7): DSGVTQTPKHLITATGQRVTLRCSPRSGDLSVYWYQQSLDQGLQFLIQYYNGEERAKGNILERFSAQQFPDLHSELNLSSLELGDSALYFCASSVGLAGFEQYFGPGTRLTVT.

The chain is built from TRBV7-9 and TRBJ1-1; D is possibly TRBD1 (5 bases). The CDR3 consists of 13 residues. The germline V and J ends were trimmed by 2 bases and 10 bases, with 14 bases remaining between them. Germline-derived CDR1 and CDR2 are SEHNR and FQNEAQ (reference sequence). The CDR3, as DNA: TGTGCCAGCAGCTTAACAGGAGGGTATGGAGCTTTCTTT. As protein: CASSLTGGYGAFF.

A few counts support this clonotype. The gene calls are TRBV3-1 and TRBJ1-4; D gene uncertain. V dropped 0 bases and J dropped 6 bases, with 14 bases sitting between them. The germline V gene has CDR1 LGHDT and CDR2 YNNKEL (reference sequence). This CDR3 contains 16 residues. The CDR3 DNA sequence: TGTGCCAGCAGCCAAGATAGCGCGGCTCTAGATGAAAAACTGTTTTTT. Amino acid sequence: CASSQDSAALDEKLFF.

This clonotype was seen ten or more times. This chain links TRBV14 with TRBJ1-6; D gene uncertain. Germline CDR1 and CDR2: SGHDN and FVKESK. Trimming shortened V by 2 bases and J by 6 bases, and 11 bases separated the two germline ends. The CDR3 consists of 15 residues. CDR3 sequence (DNA): TGTGCCAGCAGCCAATCCAGGACCTTTAATTCACCCCTCCACTTT. It translates to CASSQSRTFNSPLHF.

There are many counts of this clonotype. V usage is TRBV10-3 and J usage is TRBJ1-1, with D maybe TRBD1 (5 bases). CDR1 is ENHRY and CDR2 is SYGVKD in the germline V gene. The CDR3 consists of 14 residues. V lost 4 bases and J 1 base, leaving 10 bases between the germline ends. The CDR3, as DNA: TGTGCCATCAGTGTCCCTGGGGGGAACACTGAAGCTTTCTTT. Amino acid sequence: CAISVPGGNTEAFF.

Concerning this clonotype itself: The junction does not match germline at one end; this may be a read error. The J gene is TRBJ1-2, the V gene TRBV10-3; no firm D call. This CDR3 is built from 13 residues. Germline V gene data show CDR1 as ENHRY and CDR2 as SYGVKD. CDR3 residues: CASSYSKGEGYTF. CDR3 nucleotides: TGTGCCAGCAGTTACTCGAAGGGAGAGGGCTACACCTTC.

This clonotype was detected ten times or more. This sequence joins TRBV5-1 and TRBJ1-1; no clear D. CDR1 is SGHRS and CDR2 is YFSETQ in the germline V gene. The CDR3 is 14 amino acids. V was clipped by 1 base and J by 4 bases, with 11 bases between them. The CDR3 DNA reads TGCGCCAGCAGCTTGTCGGGAGGTGTCACTGAAGCTTTCTTT. Translated: CASSLSGGVTEAFF.

This clonotype was detected a few times. V and J are TRBV19 and TRBJ2-6, with a weak D call TRBD1 (6 bases). Looked up from germline, CDR1 is LNHDA and CDR2 is SQIVND (reference sequence). The CDR3 runs to 14 residues. V dropped 4 bases and J dropped 6 bases, with 10 bases sitting between them. The DNA of the CDR3 is TGTGCCAGTAGTAGTTGGACAGCGGCCAACGTCCTGACTTTC. Protein product: CASSSWTAANVLTF.

This clonotype was detected a few times. The junction differs from germline at one of its ends, possibly a read error. V gene TRBV2 combines with J gene TRBJ1-5; D gene unclear. The CDR3 consists of 11 residues. In germline, CDR1 is SNHLY, CDR2 FYNNEI. CDR3 loop: CASSAAQAQHF. The CDR3 nucleotides are TGTGCCAGCAGTGCGGCTCAGGCCCAGCATTTT.

This clonotype showed up many times. The J gene is TRBJ2-5, the V gene TRBV20-1, with unresolved D. Germline CDR1 and CDR2: DFQATT and SNEGSKA (reference sequence). Trimming left V 3 bases short and J 5 bases short, with 7 bases between. This CDR3 region has 11 residues. The DNA for the CDR3 is TGCAGTGCTAGCAGCCCCGAGACCCAGTACTTC. It yields the protein CSASSPETQYF.

V and J are TRBV13 and TRBJ1-1, with D unclear. Germline loops: CDR1 PRHDT, CDR2 FYEKMQ (reference sequence). Trimming pared 5 bases from V and 4 bases from J, leaving 17 bases between. The CDR3 contains 15 residues. The CDR3 is CASSLTSKPSTEAFF. CDR3 coding DNA: TGTGCCAGCAGCCTTACCTCTAAACCGAGCACTGAAGCTTTCTTT.

V gene TRBV2 combines with J gene TRBJ1-5; D remains ambiguous. This CDR3 has 12 residues. CDR1 and CDR2 (germline): SNHLY, FYNNEI. The V end was cut by 6 bases, the J end by 15 bases, with 18 bases between. The CDR3 is CASSPGRALLHF. CDR3 nucleotide sequence: TGTGCCAGCAGCCCCGGGCGTGCACTTTTGCATTTT.

At least ten counts were recorded for this clonotype. The V call is TRBV4-2, the J call TRBJ1-5, with D hard to call. V lost 0 bases to trimming and J lost 4 bases, with 10 bases between them. The CDR3 has 15 amino acids. The germline CDR1 and CDR2 sequences are LGHNA and YNFKEQ. The CDR3 region is CASSQDAGYNQPQHF. The CDR3 DNA is TGTGCCAGCAGCCAAGATGCAGGCTATAATCAGCCCCAGCATTTT.

A few counts support this clonotype. The V and J genes are TRBV20-1 and TRBJ1-5; unclear D gene. CDR3 length: 13 amino acids. The V gene's germline CDR1 is DFQATT and CDR2 SNEGSKA (reference sequence). Trimming shortened V by 5 bases and J by 3 bases, and 11 bases separated the two germline ends. The CDR3, as DNA: TGCAGTGCTGAGGGCAGCGCCAATCAGCCCCAGCATTTT. This encodes CSAEGSANQPQHF.

This clonotype was detected many times. The chain couples TRBV5-6 to TRBJ1-1; 7 bases fit TRBD1. Germline CDR1 reads SGHDT; CDR2 reads YYEEEE. Trimming removed 4 bases from V and 1 base from J; junction bases left unmatched: 7. The CDR3 sequence is 15 residues long. The DNA for the CDR3 is TGTGCCAGCAGCCCTCTAGACAGGGCGAACACTGAAGCTTTCTTT. It yields the protein CASSPLDRANTEAFF.

The chain recombines TRBV2 with TRBJ2-7; D may be TRBD2 (6 bases). Trimming pared 5 bases from V and 1 base from J, leaving 15 bases between. The V gene's germline CDR1 is SNHLY and CDR2 FYNNEI. This CDR3 is built from 15 residues. The CDR3 DNA reads as TGTGCCAGCAGTTCGGGAGTCCTTGGTTCCTACGAGCAGTACTTC. Its translation: CASSSGVLGSYEQYF.

The gene calls are TRBV7-6 and TRBJ2-2; 13 bases line up with TRBD2. Germline values: CDR1 SGHVS, CDR2 FNYEAQ. The CDR3 totals 19 residues. J gave up 3 bases and V 0 bases, and 7 bases lay outside the gene matches. CDR3 DNA: TGTGCCAGCAGCTTAGCTCGGACTAGCGGGAGAGCAGACACCGGGGAGCTGTTTTTT. This codes for CASSLARTSGRADTGELFF. The full variable domain, rest sourced from reference TRBV7-6 and TRBJ2-2, is GAGVSQSPRYKVTKRGQDVALRCDPISGHVSLYWYRQALGQGPEFLTYFNYEAQQDKSGLPNDRFSAERPEGSISTLTIQRTEQRDSAMYRCASSLARTSGRADTGELFFGEGSRLTVL.

The J gene is TRBJ2-7, the V gene TRBV6-5; D is perhaps TRBD1 (6 bases). Germline V gives CDR1 MNHEY, CDR2 SVGAGI. V shed 4 bases and J shed 2 bases, with 9 bases lying between them. There are 13 residues in the CDR3. This chain's CDR3 is CASSCTGPYEQYF. The CDR3 DNA reads TGTGCCAGCAGTTGTACAGGGCCCTACGAGCAGTACTTC.

This chain uses TRBV19 with TRBJ1-5, with 9 bases lining up with TRBD1. The CDR3 has 16 residues. CDR1 and CDR2 (germline): LNHDA, SQIVND (reference sequence). The J segment lost 2 bases and the V segment lost 7 bases, leaving 9 bases of the junction unmatched. The CDR3 here is CASTYSWDRGNQPQHF. DNA for the CDR3: TGTGCCAGTACCTACTCGTGGGACAGGGGCAATCAGCCCCAGCATTTT.

This chain links TRBV5-5 with TRBJ1-1; D gene unclear. Trimming removed 5 bases from V and 3 bases from J, with 26 bases in between. Germline V gene sequence: CDR1 SGHKS, CDR2 YYEKEE (reference sequence). The CDR3 consists of 18 residues. The CDR3 bases are TGTGCCAGCAGGCCCGCCGGACCCACTCCGGCCGGGGACACTGAAGCTTTCTTT. Amino acid sequence: CASRPAGPTPAGDTEAFF.

V gene TRBV6-5 combines with J gene TRBJ1-1; a weak D match, TRBD1 (5 bases). Between the trimmed V and J ends, which lost 2 bases and 1 base, there was a span of 11 bases. This CDR3 spans 15 amino acids. Germline V CDR1 and CDR2: MNHEY, SVGAGI. The CDR3, as DNA: TGTGCCAGCAGTTACATAGGGGAAGGGAACACTGAAGCTTTCTTT. Translating it yields CASSYIGEGNTEAFF.

This clonotype was detected only once. This sequence joins TRBV2 and TRBJ1-5, with TRBD1 as a possible D gene (6 bases). Germline V gene lookup returns CDR1 SNHLY and CDR2 FYNNEI. The CDR3 extends over 14 amino acids. The ends were cut back, 8 bases at V and 1 base at J, with 12 bases in the middle. CDR3 residues: CASWGQGSNQPQHF. CDR3 in DNA: TGTGCCAGCTGGGGTCAGGGGAGCAATCAGCCCCAGCATTTT.

This rearrangement joins TRBV4-1 to TRBJ1-1; tentatively, D is TRBD1 (5 bases). Germline V gene sequence: CDR1 MGHRA, CDR2 YSYEKL. The V end was cut by 1 base, the J end by 0 bases, with 15 bases between. CDR3 size: 17 residues. In DNA, the CDR3 is TGCGCCAGCAGCCAAGGATGGCAGGGCCGGATGAACACTGAAGCTTTCTTT. It specifies CASSQGWQGRMNTEAFF.

This clonotype was recorded a few times. The genes are TRBV7-9 and TRBJ1-2, with a weak D call TRBD1 (5 bases). The CDR3 loop spans 15 amino acids. Between the trimmed V and J ends, which lost 5 bases and 8 bases, there was a span of 21 bases. CDR1 and CDR2 (germline): SEHNR, FQNEAQ (reference sequence). The DNA for the CDR3 is TGTGCCAGCAGCCAAGTTGGGGGGGTGCAGGCGGGCTACACCTTC. Translation gives CASSQVGGVQAGYTF.